This paragraph covers one TCR beta chain sequence. Its target is unknown. Sequencing used immunoSEQ multiplex PCR; TCRdb keeps in-frame clones, though not all of them. In the table there are under 35,000 clones, 65% to 70% of which are singletons. The V gene's germline CDR1 is MNHNS and CDR2 SASEGT. The length of the CDR3 is 14 residues. V dropped 7 bases and J dropped 0 bases, with 12 bases sitting between them. This sample is part of a study of STAT5B mutations in CD4+ large granular lymphocyte leukemia. The study's findings and limits: Top patient clones used TRBV06 genes more often: 8/27 versus 2/35 in controls.

The V gene is TRBV6-1, the J gene TRBJ1-1; D gene ambiguous. The clonotype comes from a human donor in good health. The sample consisted of CD4+ T cells from blood buffy coats. Here the CDR3 reads CASTKKELNTEAFF. CDR3 DNA sequence: TGTGCCAGCACCAAAAAGGAGTTGAACACTGAAGCTTTCTTT.